The next 21 T cell receptor beta chains were all read from a single sample in a study of identifying expanded T cells in peripheral blood. The assay was immunoSEQ multiplex PCR, and TCRdb's table has in-frame clones only and misses some. This sample has about 52,000 clones, with about 80% found just once. Sequenced material: blood. Receptors were obtained from a person between 18 and 75 years old in good health.

This rearrangement joins TRBV7-8 to TRBJ1-1; D remains unclear. CDR1 SGHVS and CDR2 FQNEAQ come from the germline V gene. CDR3 length: 13 amino acids. V lost 6 bases, J lost 0 bases, and 8 bases lay in between. The CDR3 sequence: CASRRELNTEAFF. The CDR3 DNA reads TGTGCCAGCAGGAGAGAGTTGAACACTGAAGCTTTCTTT.

The chain links TRBV18 to TRBJ1-3; D perhaps matches TRBD1 (5 bases). Germline V gene lookup returns CDR1 KGHSH and CDR2 LQKENI. The length of the CDR3 is 15 residues. The V and J ends lost 4 bases and 3 bases respectively, with 13 bases between them. The CDR3 is CASSQGGQSGNTIYF. CDR3 DNA: TGTGCCAGCTCACAGGGAGGACAAAGTGGAAACACCATATATTTT.

This clone is a singleton in its sample. This sequence joins TRBV5-3 and TRBJ1-1; D gene ambiguous. TRBV5-3 is flagged as an ORF with uncertain function. This CDR3 has 15 amino acids. Trimming took 0 bases from V and 4 from J, leaving 13 bases between them. The DNA for the CDR3 is TGTGCCAGAAGCTTGGCACATTTACGGGTCACTGAAGCTTTCTTT. This sequence encodes CARSLAHLRVTEAFF.

V is TRBV11-2 and J is TRBJ2-1; no definite D call. The germline V and J ends were trimmed by 4 bases and 6 bases, with 13 bases remaining between them. Germline CDR1 and CDR2: SGHAT and FQNNGV. The CDR3 consists of 14 residues. The chain's CDR3 is CASSSARGSNEQFF. The CDR3 DNA sequence: TGTGCCAGCAGCTCGGCACGAGGCTCCAATGAGCAGTTCTTC.

V usage is TRBV7-9 and J usage is TRBJ2-7; 7 bases line up with TRBD2. The V gene's germline CDR1 is SEHNR and CDR2 FQNEAQ (reference sequence). The J segment lost 2 bases and the V segment lost 1 base, leaving 5 bases of the junction unmatched. This CDR3 comprises 15 residues. DNA for the CDR3: TGTGCCAGCAGCTTAGACCAGCGGGACCCCTACGAGCAGTACTTC. This codes for CASSLDQRDPYEQYF.

The chain couples TRBV5-4 to TRBJ1-2; 8 bases match TRBD1. V was clipped by 0 bases and J by 8 bases; unmatched bases: 12. CDR3 length: 16 residues. Germline loops: CDR1 SGHNT, CDR2 YYREEE (reference sequence). The CDR3: CASSLGGQVTAAGYTF. The CDR3 nucleotides read TGTGCCAGCAGCTTGGGGGGACAGGTAACCGCCGCGGGCTACACCTTC.

The chain couples TRBV2 to TRBJ2-5; 8 nucleotides agree with TRBD2. This CDR3 spans 16 amino acids. V lost 2 bases to trimming and J lost 2 bases; unmatched junction nucleotides: 7. CDR1 is SNHLY, CDR2 FYNNEI, per germline. CDR3 loop: CASSEFGPSGQETQYF. The CDR3, as DNA: TGTGCCAGCAGTGAATTCGGGCCTAGCGGGCAAGAGACCCAGTACTTC. Using reference TRBV2 and TRBJ2-5 for the parts outside the CDR3, the full variable domain is EPEVTQTPSHQVTQMGQEVILRCVPISNHLYFYWYRQILGQKVEFLVSFYNNEISEKSEIFDDQFSVERPDGSNFTLKIRSTKLEDSAMYFCASSEFGPSGQETQYFGPGTRLLVL.

A single count supports this clone. This chain uses TRBV5-8 with TRBJ1-1, with D unresolved. The CDR3 is made up of 15 amino acids. V gave up 0 bases and J gave up 1 base, with 10 bases separating them. Germline CDR1 reads SGHTS; CDR2 reads YDEGEE. The CDR3 protein is CASSLGRLPNTEAFF. The CDR3 DNA is TGTGCCAGCAGCTTGGGGCGGTTACCGAACACTGAAGCTTTCTTT.

This chain links TRBV9 with TRBJ2-3; possibly TRBD1 for D (7 bases). This CDR3 is 15 amino acids long. Per germline, CDR1 SGDLS and CDR2 YYNGEE. Deletions cut 3 bases from V and 2 bases from J, with 13 bases between. CDR3 protein: CASSAGGGATDTQYF. CDR3 in DNA: TGTGCCAGCAGCGCCGGAGGGGGCGCCACAGATACGCAGTATTTT. The whole variable domain, filled in from reference TRBV9 and TRBJ2-3, reads DSGVTQTPKHLITATGQRVTLRCSPRSGDLSVYWYQQSLDQGLQFLIQYYNGEERAKGNILERFSAQQFPDLHSELNLSSLELGDSALYFCASSAGGGATDTQYFGPGTRLTVL.

This chain connects TRBV7-2 to TRBJ2-3; D call uncertain. The V end was cut by 5 bases, the J end by 2 bases, with 14 bases between. Germline CDR1 is SGHTA and CDR2 is FQGNSA. There are 15 residues in the CDR3. DNA for the CDR3: TGTGCCAGCAGCCAAGACGGGCATCCCACAGATACGCAGTATTTT. Residues: CASSQDGHPTDTQYF.

In its sample, this clone was seen once. The chain has TRBV19 and TRBJ1-5, with 7 bases lining up with TRBD1. V lost 8 bases and J lost 4; bases outside the gene matches: 8. Germline V gene sequence: CDR1 LNHDA, CDR2 SQIVND (reference sequence). This CDR3 has 14 residues. DNA for the CDR3: TGTGCCAGTCAACGACAGGGCCTTAATCAGCCCCAGCATTTT. It is translated as CASQRQGLNQPQHF.

The gene calls are TRBV7-9 and TRBJ2-3; D remains unclear. This CDR3 is built from 14 residues. Germline values: CDR1 SEHNR, CDR2 FQNEAQ (reference sequence). With 3 bases removed from V and 5 bases from J, the gap between germline ends came to 12 bases. The chain's CDR3 is CASSLGSGGDTQYF. CDR3 in DNA: TGTGCCAGCAGCTTGGGTTCAGGCGGAGATACGCAGTATTTT.

J is TRBJ2-1 and V is TRBV2; D might be TRBD2 (6 bases). Trimming removed 6 bases at V and 6 bases at J, with 15 bases between. Germline-derived CDR1 and CDR2 are SNHLY and FYNNEI. The CDR3 totals 14 residues. The DNA for the CDR3 is TGTGCCAGCAGGGATTGGGACTTTATCAATGAGCAGTTCTTC. This sequence encodes CASRDWDFINEQFF.

This chain joins TRBV7-3 and TRBJ2-3; a weak D match, TRBD1 (7 bases). CDR3 length: 15 amino acids. Germline assignment: CDR1 SGHTA and CDR2 FQGTGA. Deletions cut 5 bases from V and 2 bases from J, with 14 bases between. The CDR3 DNA follows: TGTGCCAGCAGCCCGGGGGACAGACTCACAGATACGCAGTATTTT. This gives the protein CASSPGDRLTDTQYF. The whole variable domain, remainder taken from reference TRBV7-3 and TRBJ2-3, is GAGVSQTPSNKVTEKGKYVELRCDPISGHTALYWYRQSLGQGPEFLIYFQGTGAADDSGLPNDRFFAVRPEGSVSTLKIQRTERGDSAVYLCASSPGDRLTDTQYFGPGTRLTVL.

This clone showed up just once. The V gene is TRBV6-6, the J gene TRBJ1-2; D perhaps matches TRBD1 (5 bases). The CDR3 loop spans 14 amino acids. Trimming removed 7 bases from V and 0 bases from J, with 12 bases in between. Germline V gene lookup returns CDR1 MNHNY and CDR2 SVGAGI (reference sequence). The CDR3 here is CASIPPGSNYGYTF. As DNA, the CDR3 is TGTGCCAGCATTCCTCCAGGGTCTAACTATGGCTACACCTTC.

V usage is TRBV29-1 and J usage is TRBJ1-2; D not resolved. CDR3 length equals 13 residues. The germline gives CDR1 SQVTM, CDR2 ANQGSEA. V was trimmed by 7 bases and J by 4 bases, leaving 16 bases between them. The CDR3 DNA sequence: TGCAGCGCCCCCGGGCCTCATGGCTATGGCTACACCTTC. Translation: CSAPGPHGYGYTF.

V and J are TRBV15 and TRBJ1-5; D uncertain. Germline-derived CDR1 and CDR2 are LNHNV and YYDKDF (reference sequence). V lost 0 bases to trimming and J lost 3 bases, with 9 bases between them. The CDR3 has 15 amino acids. CDR3 sequence (DNA): TGTGCCACCAGCAGAGATTTCGCTTCCAATCAGCCCCAGCATTTT. It specifies CATSRDFASNQPQHF.

CDR3 amino acids: CASSRQGSNQPQHF. The CDR3 nucleotides are TGTGCCAGCAGTCGACAGGGCAGCAATCAGCCCCAGCATTTT. The V gene is TRBV6-1, the J gene TRBJ1-5; 7 positions agree with TRBD1. CDR1 is MNHNS and CDR2 is SASEGT in the germline V gene. The CDR3 is made up of 14 amino acids. With 5 bases clipped from V and 1 base from J, the junction kept 2 bases outside the gene matches.

The chain uses TRBV6-5 and TRBJ1-2; D is ambiguous. The CDR3 loop spans 16 amino acids. Germline V lookup: CDR1 MNHEY, CDR2 SVGAGI. V lost 0 bases and J 0 bases, leaving 11 bases between the germline ends. The DNA for the CDR3 is TGTGCCAGCAGTTACTCGATGCAGGAAACTAACTATGGCTACACCTTC. It translates to CASSYSMQETNYGYTF.

This clone was counted between two and nine times. The CDR3 spells CATSRDFAGTEAFF. CDR3 bases: TGTGCCACCAGCAGAGATTTCGCGGGCACTGAAGCTTTCTTT. The chain has TRBV15 and TRBJ1-1; no clear D. Trimming shortened V by 0 bases and J by 4 bases, and 9 bases separated the two germline ends. This CDR3 spans 14 amino acids. The germline V gene encodes CDR1 LNHNV and CDR2 YYDKDF (reference sequence).

The chain links TRBV29-1 to TRBJ2-7, with TRBD1 matching over 7 bases. The junction had 4 bases not matched to a gene; V was cut back by 6 bases and J by 2 bases. The CDR3 covers 12 residues. Germline V CDR1 and CDR2: SQVTM, ANQGSEA. CDR3 bases: TGCAGCGTCCGGGACAGAACCTACGAGCAGTACTTC. Amino acid sequence: CSVRDRTYEQYF.